The next 2 T cell receptor beta chains were all read from a single sample in a study of cytomegalovirus exposure and HLA in healthy donors. The data were produced by immunoSEQ multiplex PCR, yet TCRdb's version contains in-frame clones alone and is incomplete. There are approximately 90,000 clones in the sample; approximately 96% occur only once, and over 0.7% lies in the top ten. Material: PBMCs. Source of these receptors: a man aged 18-30 years in good health and CMV-seronegative.

The J gene is TRBJ2-5, the V gene TRBV5-1, with D possibly TRBD1 on 6 matching bases. Germline V gene lookup returns CDR1 SGHRS and CDR2 YFSETQ. Trimming stripped 7 bases from V and 1 base from J, with 17 bases between. There are 15 residues in the CDR3. The DNA for the CDR3 is TGCGCCAGCGGACGCCAACAGGGTCGCCAAGAGACCCAGTACTTC. Protein sequence: CASGRQQGRQETQYF.

J is TRBJ1-2 and V is TRBV6-5; unclear D gene. In germline, CDR1 is MNHEY, CDR2 SVGAGI. The CDR3 covers 13 residues. V shed 6 bases and J shed 0 bases, with 8 bases lying between them. The CDR3 coding sequence is TGTGCCAGCAGGGGAGAACCTAACTATGGCTACACCTTC. Its translation is CASRGEPNYGYTF.